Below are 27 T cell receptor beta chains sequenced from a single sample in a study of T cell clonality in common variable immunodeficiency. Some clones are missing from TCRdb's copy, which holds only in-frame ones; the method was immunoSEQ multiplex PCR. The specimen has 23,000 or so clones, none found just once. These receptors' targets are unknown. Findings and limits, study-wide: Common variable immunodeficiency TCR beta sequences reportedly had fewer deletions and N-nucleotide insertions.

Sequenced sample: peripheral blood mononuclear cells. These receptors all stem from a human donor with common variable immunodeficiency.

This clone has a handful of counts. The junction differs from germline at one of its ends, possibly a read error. The sequenced CDR3 bases are TGTGCCCGGAGGACCAGAACAGGGCAAGGTCCCGAAAAA. Translation: CARRTRTGQGPEK. The complete CDR3 reads CARRTRTGQGPEKLFF. The J gene is TRBJ1-4, the V gene TRBV30; tentatively, D is TRBD1 (6 bases). The CDR3 end lies 3 residues beyond the end of the read and is filled in from the germline J gene. Germline V gene lookup returns CDR1 GTSNPN and CDR2 SVGIG (reference sequence). The CDR3 is 16 amino acids.

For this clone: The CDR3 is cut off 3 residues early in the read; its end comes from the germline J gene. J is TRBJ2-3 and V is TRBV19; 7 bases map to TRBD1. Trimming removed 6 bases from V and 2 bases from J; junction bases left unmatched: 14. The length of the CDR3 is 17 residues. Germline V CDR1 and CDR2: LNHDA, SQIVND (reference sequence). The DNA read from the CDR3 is TGTGCCAGTAGCAATGGCCCGAGGGGGCCCTACACAGATACG. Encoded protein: CASSNGPRGPYTDT. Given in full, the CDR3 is CASSNGPRGPYTDTQYF.

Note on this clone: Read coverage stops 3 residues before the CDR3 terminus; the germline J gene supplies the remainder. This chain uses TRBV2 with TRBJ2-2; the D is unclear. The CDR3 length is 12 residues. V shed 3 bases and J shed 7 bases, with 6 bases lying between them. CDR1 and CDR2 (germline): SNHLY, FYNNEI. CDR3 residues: CASSDSGGELFF. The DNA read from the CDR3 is TGTGCCAGCAGTGATTCGGGCGGGGAG.

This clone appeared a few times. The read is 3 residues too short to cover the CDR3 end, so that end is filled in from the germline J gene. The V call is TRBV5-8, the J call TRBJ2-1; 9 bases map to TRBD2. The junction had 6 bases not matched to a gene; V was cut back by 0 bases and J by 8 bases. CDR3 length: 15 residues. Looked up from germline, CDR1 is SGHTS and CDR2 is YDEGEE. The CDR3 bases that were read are TGTGCCAGCAGCTTGGTGGCGGGAGGGATCGATGAG. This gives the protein CASSLVAGGIDE. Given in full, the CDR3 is CASSLVAGGIDEQFF.

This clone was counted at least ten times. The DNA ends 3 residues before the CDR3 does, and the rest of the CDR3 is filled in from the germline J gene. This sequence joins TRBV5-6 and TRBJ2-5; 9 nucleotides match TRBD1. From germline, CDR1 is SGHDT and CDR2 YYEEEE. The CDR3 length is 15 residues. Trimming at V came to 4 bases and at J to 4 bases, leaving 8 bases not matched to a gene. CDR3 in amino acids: CASSGPRDRAETQYF. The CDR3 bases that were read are TGTGCCAGCAGCGGTCCAAGGGACAGGGCAGAGACC.

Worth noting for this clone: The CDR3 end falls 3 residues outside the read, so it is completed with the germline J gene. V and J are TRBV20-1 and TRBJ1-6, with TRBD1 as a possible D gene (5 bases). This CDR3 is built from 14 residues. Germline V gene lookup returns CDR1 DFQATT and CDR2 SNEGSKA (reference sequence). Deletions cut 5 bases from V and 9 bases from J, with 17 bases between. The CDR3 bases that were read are TGCAGTGCTGCCGGGGGTTATGGGTCTTCACCC. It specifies CSAAGGYGSSP. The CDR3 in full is CSAAGGYGSSPLHF.

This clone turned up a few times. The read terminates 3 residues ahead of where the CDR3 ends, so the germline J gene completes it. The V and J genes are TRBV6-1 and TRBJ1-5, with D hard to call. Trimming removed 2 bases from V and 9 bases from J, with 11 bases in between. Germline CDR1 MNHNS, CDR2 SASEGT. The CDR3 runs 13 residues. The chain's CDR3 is CASSEILTGPQHF. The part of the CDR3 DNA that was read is TGTGCCAGCAGTGAAATTTTGACTGGGCCC.

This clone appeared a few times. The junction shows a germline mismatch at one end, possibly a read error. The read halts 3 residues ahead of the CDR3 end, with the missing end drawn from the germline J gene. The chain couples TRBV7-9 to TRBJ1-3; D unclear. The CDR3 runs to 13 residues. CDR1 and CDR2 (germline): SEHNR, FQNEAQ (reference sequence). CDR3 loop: CSSGPLSGNTIYF. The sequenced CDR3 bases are TGTTCCAGCGGCCCCCTCTCTGGAAACACC.

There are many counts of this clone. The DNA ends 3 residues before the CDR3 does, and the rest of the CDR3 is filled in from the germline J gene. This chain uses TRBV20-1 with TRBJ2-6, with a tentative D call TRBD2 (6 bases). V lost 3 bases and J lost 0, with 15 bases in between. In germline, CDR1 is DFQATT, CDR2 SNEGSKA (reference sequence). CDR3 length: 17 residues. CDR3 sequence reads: CSASPGTSYSGANVLTF. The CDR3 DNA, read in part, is TGCAGTGCTAGCCCCGGGACTTCGTACTCTGGGGCCAACGTC.

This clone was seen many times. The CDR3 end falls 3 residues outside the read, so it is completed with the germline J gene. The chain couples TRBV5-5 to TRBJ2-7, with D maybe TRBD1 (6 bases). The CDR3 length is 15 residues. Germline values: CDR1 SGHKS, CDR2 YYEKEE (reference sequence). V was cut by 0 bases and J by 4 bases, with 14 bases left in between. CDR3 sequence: CASSLGTDVFYEQYF. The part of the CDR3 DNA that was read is TGTGCCAGCAGCTTGGGGACAGACGTTTTTTACGAG. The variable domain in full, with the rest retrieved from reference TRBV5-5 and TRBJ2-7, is DAGVTQSPTHLIKTRGQQVTLRCSPISGHKSVSWYQQVLGQGPQFIFQYYEKEERGRGNFPDRFSARQFPNYSSELNVNALLLGDSALYLCASSLGTDVFYEQYFGPGTRLTVT.

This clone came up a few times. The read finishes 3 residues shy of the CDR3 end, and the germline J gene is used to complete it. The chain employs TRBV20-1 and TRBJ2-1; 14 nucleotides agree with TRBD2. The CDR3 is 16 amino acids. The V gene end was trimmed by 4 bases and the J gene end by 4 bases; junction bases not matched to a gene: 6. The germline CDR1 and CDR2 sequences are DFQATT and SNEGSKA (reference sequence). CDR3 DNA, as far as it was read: TGCAGTGCTAAGGGACTAGCGGGAGTAAAGTACAATGAG. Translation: CSAKGLAGVKYNE. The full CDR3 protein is CSAKGLAGVKYNEQFF.

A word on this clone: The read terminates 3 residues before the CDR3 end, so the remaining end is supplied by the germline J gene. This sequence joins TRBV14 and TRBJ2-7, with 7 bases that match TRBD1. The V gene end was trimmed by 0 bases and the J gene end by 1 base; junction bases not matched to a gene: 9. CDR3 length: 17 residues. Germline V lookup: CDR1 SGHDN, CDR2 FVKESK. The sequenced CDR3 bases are TGTGCCAGCAGCCAAGATACTCGGCCAGGGGGATCCTACGAG. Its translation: CASSQDTRPGGSYE. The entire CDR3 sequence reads CASSQDTRPGGSYEQYF.

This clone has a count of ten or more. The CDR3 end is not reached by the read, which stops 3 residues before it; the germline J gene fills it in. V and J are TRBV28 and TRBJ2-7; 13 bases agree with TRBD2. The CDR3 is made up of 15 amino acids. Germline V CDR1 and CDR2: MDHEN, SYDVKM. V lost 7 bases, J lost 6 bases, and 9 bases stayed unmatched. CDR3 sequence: CASTGGLAGFSEQYF. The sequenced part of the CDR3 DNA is TGTGCCAGCACCGGGGGACTAGCGGGATTCTCCGAG.

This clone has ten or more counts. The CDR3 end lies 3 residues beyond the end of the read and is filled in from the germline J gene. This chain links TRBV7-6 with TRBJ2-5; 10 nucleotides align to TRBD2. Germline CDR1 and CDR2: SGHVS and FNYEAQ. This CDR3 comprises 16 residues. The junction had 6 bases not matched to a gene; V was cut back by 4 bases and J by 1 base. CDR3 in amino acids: CASSSRTSGSQETQYF. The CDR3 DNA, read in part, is TGTGCCAGCAGCTCACGGACTAGCGGATCCCAAGAGACC.

CDR3 bases read: TGTGCCAGCAGCCAACTAGGGACAGATACG. Its translation: CASSQLGTDT. The CDR3 in full is CASSQLGTDTQYF. The rearrangement joins TRBV2 to TRBJ2-3, with TRBD2 as a possible D gene (5 bases). With the read ending 3 residues before the CDR3 end, the germline J gene is used to fill in that end. Germline CDR1 is SNHLY and CDR2 is FYNNEI. Trimming took 6 bases from V and 3 from J, leaving 10 bases between them. The CDR3 has 13 residues.

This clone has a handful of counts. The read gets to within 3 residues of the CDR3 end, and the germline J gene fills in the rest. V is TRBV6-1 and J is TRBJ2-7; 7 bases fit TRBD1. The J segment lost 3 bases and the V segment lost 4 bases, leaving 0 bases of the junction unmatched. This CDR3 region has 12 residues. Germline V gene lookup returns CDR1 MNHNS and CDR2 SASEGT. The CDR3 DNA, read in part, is TGTGCCAGCAGTGGACAGGGCTACGAG. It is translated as CASSGQGYE. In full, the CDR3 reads CASSGQGYEQYF.

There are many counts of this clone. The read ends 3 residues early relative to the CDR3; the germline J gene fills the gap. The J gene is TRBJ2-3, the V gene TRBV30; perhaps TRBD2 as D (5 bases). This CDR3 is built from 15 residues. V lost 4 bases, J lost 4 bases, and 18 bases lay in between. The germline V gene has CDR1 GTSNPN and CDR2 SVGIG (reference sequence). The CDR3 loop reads CAWNLGSGGSDTQYF. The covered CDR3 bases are TGTGCCTGGAACCTAGGCTCCGGAGGCTCAGATACG.

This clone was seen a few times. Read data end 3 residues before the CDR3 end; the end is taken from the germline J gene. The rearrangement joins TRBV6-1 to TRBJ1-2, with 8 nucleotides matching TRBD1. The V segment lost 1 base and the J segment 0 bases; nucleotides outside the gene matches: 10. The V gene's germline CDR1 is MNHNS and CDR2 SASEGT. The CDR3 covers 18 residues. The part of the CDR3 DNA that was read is TGTGCCAGCAGTGAAGTGTCTTTCGGACAGGGATCTAACTATGGC. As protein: CASSEVSFGQGSNYG. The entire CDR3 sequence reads CASSEVSFGQGSNYGYTF.

The CDR3 loop reads CASSLALGQGAGNTIYF. Partial CDR3 DNA: TGTGCCAGCAGCTTAGCGCTGGGACAGGGGGCTGGAAACACC. V is TRBV7-2 and J is TRBJ1-3, with 11 nucleotides matching TRBD1. From the germline J gene comes the end of the CDR3, since the read stops 3 residues before it. The CDR3 contains 17 residues. V gave up 0 bases and J gave up 2 bases; unmatched junction bases: 3. Germline lookup yields CDR1 SGHTA and CDR2 FQGNSA. Supplemented by reference TRBV7-2 and TRBJ1-3, the full variable domain reads GAGVSQSPSNKVTEKGKDVELRCDPISGHTALYWYRQSLGQGLEFLIYFQGNSAPDKSGLPSDRFSAERTGGSVSTLTIQRTQQEDSAVYLCASSLALGQGAGNTIYFGEGSWLTVV.

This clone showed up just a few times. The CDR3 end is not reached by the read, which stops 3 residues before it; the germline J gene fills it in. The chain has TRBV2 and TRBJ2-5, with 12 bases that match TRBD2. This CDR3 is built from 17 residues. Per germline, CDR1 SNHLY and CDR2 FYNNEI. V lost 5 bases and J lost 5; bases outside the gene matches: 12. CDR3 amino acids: CASSSTSGGLPGETQYF. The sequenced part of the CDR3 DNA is TGTGCCAGCAGTTCGACTAGCGGGGGTCTTCCGGGGGAGACC.

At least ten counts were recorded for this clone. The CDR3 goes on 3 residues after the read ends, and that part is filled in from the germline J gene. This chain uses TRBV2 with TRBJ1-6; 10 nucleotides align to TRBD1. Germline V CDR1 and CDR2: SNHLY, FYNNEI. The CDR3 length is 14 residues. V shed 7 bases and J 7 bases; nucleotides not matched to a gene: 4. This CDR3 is CASTMTGGNSPLHF. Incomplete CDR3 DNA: TGTGCCAGCACCATGACAGGGGGCAATTCACCC.

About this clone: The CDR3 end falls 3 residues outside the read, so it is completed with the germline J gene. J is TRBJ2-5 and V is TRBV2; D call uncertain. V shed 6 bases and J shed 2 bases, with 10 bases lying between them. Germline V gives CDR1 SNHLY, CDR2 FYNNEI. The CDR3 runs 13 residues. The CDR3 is CASREPAQETQYF. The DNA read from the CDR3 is TGTGCCAGCAGAGAGCCCGCGCAAGAGACC.

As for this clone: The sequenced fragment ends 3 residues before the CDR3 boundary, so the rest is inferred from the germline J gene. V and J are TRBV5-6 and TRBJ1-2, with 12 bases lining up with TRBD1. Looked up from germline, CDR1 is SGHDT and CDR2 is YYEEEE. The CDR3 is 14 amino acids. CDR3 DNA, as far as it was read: TGTGCCAGCAGCTCCGGGACAGGGGGCTACGGC. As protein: CASSSGTGGYG. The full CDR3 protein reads CASSSGTGGYGYTF.

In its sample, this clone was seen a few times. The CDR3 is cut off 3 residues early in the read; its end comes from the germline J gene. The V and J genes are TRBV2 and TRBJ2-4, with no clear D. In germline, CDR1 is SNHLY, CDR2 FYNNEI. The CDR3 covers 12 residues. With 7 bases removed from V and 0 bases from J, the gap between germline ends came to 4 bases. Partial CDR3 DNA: TGTGCCAGCACGGTAGCCAAAAACATT. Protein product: CASTVAKNI. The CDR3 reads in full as CASTVAKNIQYF.

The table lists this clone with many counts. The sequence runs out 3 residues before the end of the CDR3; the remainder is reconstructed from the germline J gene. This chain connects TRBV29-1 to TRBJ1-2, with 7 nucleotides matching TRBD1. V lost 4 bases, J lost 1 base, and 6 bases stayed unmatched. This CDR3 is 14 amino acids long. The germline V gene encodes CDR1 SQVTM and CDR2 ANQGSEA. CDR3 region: CSVAQGGNNYGYTF. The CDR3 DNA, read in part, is TGCAGCGTTGCCCAGGGGGGAAATAACTATGGC.

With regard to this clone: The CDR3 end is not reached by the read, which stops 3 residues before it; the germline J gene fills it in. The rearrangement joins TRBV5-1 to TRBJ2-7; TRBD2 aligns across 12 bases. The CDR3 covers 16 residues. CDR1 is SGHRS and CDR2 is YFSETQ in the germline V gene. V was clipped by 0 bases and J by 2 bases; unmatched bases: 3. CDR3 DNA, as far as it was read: TGCGCCAGCAGCTTGGCCCCTAGCGGGGGGGCCTACGAG. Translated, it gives CASSLAPSGGAYE. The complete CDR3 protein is CASSLAPSGGAYEQYF.

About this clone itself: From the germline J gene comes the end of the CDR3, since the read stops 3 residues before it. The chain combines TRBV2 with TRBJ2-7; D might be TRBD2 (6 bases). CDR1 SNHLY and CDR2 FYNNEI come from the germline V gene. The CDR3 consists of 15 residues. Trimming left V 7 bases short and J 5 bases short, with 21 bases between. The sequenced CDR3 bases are TGTGCCAGCATTGCACGCACGGGACTTTTGAACGAG. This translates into CASIARTGLLNE. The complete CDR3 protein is CASIARTGLLNEQYF.